Presented here are 7 T cell receptor beta chains from one specimen sequenced in a study of blood T cells in healthy people across ages. Sample-barcoded 5' priming and a J-beta primer mix drove a second PCR of about 7 to 11 cycles. Via MiXCR, TCRdb re-called the 5' RACE reads, giving one row per CDR3 protein. The sample has approximately 810,000 distinct CDR3 sequences, less than 35% seen once. The source material was blood. The receptors stem from a woman of 80 years or more in good health.

The chain joins TRBV9 to TRBJ2-1; D remains ambiguous. V was trimmed by 4 bases and J by 0 bases, leaving 17 bases between them. The CDR3 totals 17 residues. CDR1 and CDR2 from the germline V gene are SGDLS and YYNGEE. DNA of the CDR3: TGTGCCAGCAGCCCTTCCGTGGGAAGGGCCTCCTACAATGAGCAGTTCTTC. It specifies CASSPSVGRASYNEQFF.

This clonotype appeared many times. This rearrangement joins TRBV5-1 to TRBJ2-5, with D perhaps matching TRBD2 (5 bases). The CDR3 extends over 12 amino acids. Germline values: CDR1 SGHRS, CDR2 YFSETQ. Trimming stripped 5 bases from V and 3 bases from J, with 8 bases between. As DNA, the CDR3 is TGCGCCAGCAGGATCGGGGAAGAGACCCAGTACTTC. Protein product: CASRIGEETQYF.

Concerning this clonotype itself: Possible read error: a much larger clone is one base away. This sequence joins TRBV10-3 and TRBJ2-1; D possibly uses TRBD1 or TRBD2 (6 bases each). Germline-derived CDR1 and CDR2 are ENHRY and SYGVKD. Trimming cost V 8 bases and J 9 bases, with 14 bases left between them. This CDR3 contains 12 residues. The CDR3 sequence is CAIGGGPGEQFF. CDR3 coding DNA: TGTGCCATCGGAGGGGGGCCTGGTGAGCAGTTCTTC.

The rearrangement links TRBV9 to TRBJ1-4; no reliable D call. The CDR3 runs 13 residues. Germline lookup yields CDR1 SGDLS and CDR2 YYNGEE. V lost 5 bases, J lost 4 bases, and 9 bases lay in between. In DNA form, the CDR3 reads TGTGCCAGCAGGGGCAGGAATAATGAAAAACTGTTTTTT. Its translation: CASRGRNNEKLFF.

To note about this clonotype: An end of the junction differs from the germline gene, which may be a read error. The chain combines TRBV6-5 with TRBJ2-5; D possibly corresponds to TRBD1 (5 bases). CDR1 is MNHEY and CDR2 is SVGAGI in the germline V gene. This CDR3 has 16 residues. The CDR3 nucleotides read TGTGCTAGCAGTTACTCTTGGTCACAGGTTGAGTACACTCAGTACTTC. Protein sequence: CASSYSWSQVEYTQYF.

A note on this clonotype: Possible read error: a much larger clone is one base away. The chain uses TRBV3-1 and TRBJ2-5, with 10 bases identical to TRBD1. CDR1 LGHDT and CDR2 YNNKEL come from the germline V gene (reference sequence). Trimming at V came to 0 bases and at J to 11 bases, leaving 12 bases not matched to a gene. This CDR3 region has 16 residues. CDR3 amino acids: CASSQDPGTGDNEQYF. The CDR3 DNA sequence: TGTGCCAGCAGCCAAGACCCCGGGACAGGGGACAATGAGCAGTACTTC.

The V gene is TRBV13, the J gene TRBJ1-2; 11 nucleotides match TRBD1. Trimming removed 5 bases from V and 2 bases from J; junction bases left unmatched: 25. This CDR3 is 22 amino acids long. From germline, CDR1 is PRHDT and CDR2 FYEKMQ (reference sequence). DNA of the CDR3: TGTGCCAGCAGCCTATTAGTATCTGCGGTCCGGACAGGGGGCAAGGGAAACTATGGCTACACCTTC. As protein: CASSLLVSAVRTGGKGNYGYTF.